Below, 9 T cell receptor beta chains from the same sample are listed, as sequenced in a study of T-cell memory formation after mild COVID-19. MiXCR was run by TCRdb on the 5' RACE reads, yielding one entry per CDR3 protein. This sample has roughly 340,000 distinct CDR3 sequences, with more than 15% found just once. The sequencing input was PBMCs or a T cell subset sorted from them (not recorded which). These receptors all come from a man younger than 35 who had mild COVID-19 (a few samples of this study predate the infection). Cell type and time point are not known.

The chain links TRBV6-2 or TRBV6-3 to TRBJ1-2; 8 bases match TRBD1. The germline V gene encodes CDR1 MNHEY and CDR2 SVGEGT. The CDR3 sequence is 15 residues long. V lost 8 bases, J lost 3 bases, and 11 bases stayed unmatched. Here the CDR3 DNA reads TGTGCCAGCCGAGGACAGGGCTTATCGTACTATGGCTACACCTTC. This gives the protein CASRGQGLSYYGYTF.

This clonotype was seen more than once but under ten times. V is TRBV5-1 and J is TRBJ2-5; TRBD2 matches 8 bases. There are 16 residues in the CDR3. Germline assignment: CDR1 SGHRS and CDR2 YFSETQ. V dropped 4 bases and J dropped 2; count of bases not matched to a gene: 10. CDR3 coding DNA: TGCGCCAGCAGCCGATCCCGGGGACTAGTTCAAGAGACCCAGTACTTC. Its protein product is CASSRSRGLVQETQYF.

This clonotype has more than one count but fewer than ten. V is TRBV7-9 and J is TRBJ1-1, with TRBD1 as a possible D gene (6 bases). The CDR3 runs 14 residues. CDR1 is SEHNR, CDR2 FQNEAQ, per germline (reference sequence). Trimming pared 4 bases from V and 1 base from J, leaving 10 bases between. CDR3 in DNA: TGTGCCAGCAGCTCCGAACAGGGGAACACTGAAGCTTTCTTT. Amino acids: CASSSEQGNTEAFF.

The table lists this clonotype with a few counts. This chain connects TRBV12-3 or TRBV12-4 to TRBJ2-5, with TRBD2 matching over 8 bases. The CDR3 is 16 residues long. V was pared by 6 bases and J by 7 bases, with 16 bases of the junction left unmatched. CDR3 loop: CASRPRRAGEGGTQYF. The CDR3 DNA follows: TGTGCCAGCAGACCCCGGCGAGCGGGGGAGGGGGGGACCCAGTACTTC.

This clonotype has only a few counts. The V call is TRBV19, the J call TRBJ1-1; D is unclear. This CDR3 spans 13 amino acids. V lost 4 bases to trimming and J lost 4 bases, with 10 bases between them. Germline CDR1 and CDR2: LNHDA and SQIVND (reference sequence). CDR3 coding DNA: TGTGCCAGTAGTACTGCGGGCCTCACTGAAGCTTTCTTT. Translating it yields CASSTAGLTEAFF.

The genes are TRBV27 and TRBJ1-5; D perhaps matches TRBD1 (5 bases). This CDR3 has 15 residues. Germline CDR1 is MNHEY and CDR2 is SMNVEV (reference sequence). V shed 5 bases and J shed 0 bases, with 11 bases lying between them. CDR3 nucleotides: TGTGCCAGCAGTCTGACAGCGTATAGCAATCAGCCCCAGCATTTT. Amino acid sequence: CASSLTAYSNQPQHF.

This clonotype was counted between two and nine times. The V gene is TRBV6-9, the J gene TRBJ1-2, with a weak D call TRBD1 (5 bases). The CDR3 totals 14 residues. Per the germline V gene, CDR1 is MNHGY and CDR2 is SVAAGI. V lost 7 bases to trimming and J lost 8 bases, with 20 bases between them. Here the CDR3 reads CASNPWGDFRGYTF. For the CDR3, the DNA is TGTGCCAGCAACCCATGGGGGGACTTCAGGGGCTACACCTTC.

This clonotype was seen a few times. J is TRBJ2-5 and V is TRBV5-1; 11 nucleotides line up with TRBD1. The CDR3 contains 15 residues. J was trimmed by 1 base and V by 4 bases; bases with no gene match: 3. CDR1 SGHRS and CDR2 YFSETQ come from the germline V gene. CDR3 DNA sequence: TGCGCCAGCAGCGCTGGACAGGGGGCCCAAGAGACCCAGTACTTC. This codes for CASSAGQGAQETQYF. Combining the CDR3 with reference TRBV5-1 and TRBJ2-5 gives the whole variable domain KAGVTQTPRYLIKTRGQQVTLSCSPISGHRSVSWYQQTPGQGLQFLFEYFSETQRNKGNFPGRFSGRQFSNSRSEMNVSTLELGDSALYLCASSAGQGAQETQYFGPGTRLLVL.

This clonotype was counted a few times. The CDR3 DNA reads as TGTGCCAGCACCCCCAGTGCAAACACCGGGGAGCTGTTTTTT. Translated, it gives CASTPSANTGELFF. V and J are TRBV6-5 and TRBJ2-2; D ambiguous. CDR1 and CDR2 (germline): MNHEY, SVGAGI. The V gene lost 7 bases and the J gene lost 2 bases, with 11 bases spanning the gap. This CDR3 is built from 14 residues.